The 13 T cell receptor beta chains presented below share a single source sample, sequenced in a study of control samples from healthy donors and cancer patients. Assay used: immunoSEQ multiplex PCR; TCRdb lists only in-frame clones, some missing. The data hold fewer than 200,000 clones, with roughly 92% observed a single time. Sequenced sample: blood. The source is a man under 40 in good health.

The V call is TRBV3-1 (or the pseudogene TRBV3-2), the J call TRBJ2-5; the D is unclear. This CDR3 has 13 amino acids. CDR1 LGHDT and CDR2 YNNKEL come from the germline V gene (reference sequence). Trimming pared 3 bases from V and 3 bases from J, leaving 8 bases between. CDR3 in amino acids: CASSHRAEETQYF. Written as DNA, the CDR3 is TGTGCCAGCAGCCACCGGGCTGAAGAGACCCAGTACTTC.

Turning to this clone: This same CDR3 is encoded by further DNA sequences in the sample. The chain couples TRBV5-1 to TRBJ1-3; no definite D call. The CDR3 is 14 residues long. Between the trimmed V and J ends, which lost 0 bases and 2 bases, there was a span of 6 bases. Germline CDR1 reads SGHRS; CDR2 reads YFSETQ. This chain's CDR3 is CASSLEGTGNTIYF. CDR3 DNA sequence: TGCGCCAGCAGCTTGGAGGGCACTGGAAACACCATATATTTT.

CDR3 in amino acids: CASSQGARDEQYF. The CDR3 DNA is TGTGCCAGCAGCCAGGGGGCGCGGGACGAGCAGTACTTC. The chain employs TRBV14 and TRBJ2-7; weak D call: TRBD1 (6 bases). V was clipped by 3 bases and J by 5 bases, with 11 bases between them. Germline V gives CDR1 SGHDN, CDR2 FVKESK. The CDR3 sequence is 13 residues long.

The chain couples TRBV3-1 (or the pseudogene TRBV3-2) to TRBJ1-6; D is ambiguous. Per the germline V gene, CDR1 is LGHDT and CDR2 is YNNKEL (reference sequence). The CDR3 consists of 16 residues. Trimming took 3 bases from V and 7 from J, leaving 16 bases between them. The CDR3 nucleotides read TGTGCCAGCAGCCAGGGCCAGGTTGATCGGAATTCACCCCTCCACTTT. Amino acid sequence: CASSQGQVDRNSPLHF.

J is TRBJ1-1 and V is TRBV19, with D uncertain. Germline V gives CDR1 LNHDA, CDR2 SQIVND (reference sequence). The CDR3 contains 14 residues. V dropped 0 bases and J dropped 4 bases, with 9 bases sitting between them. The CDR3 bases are TGTGCCAGTAGTATAGAACACAGACTCACTGAAGCTTTCTTT. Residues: CASSIEHRLTEAFF.

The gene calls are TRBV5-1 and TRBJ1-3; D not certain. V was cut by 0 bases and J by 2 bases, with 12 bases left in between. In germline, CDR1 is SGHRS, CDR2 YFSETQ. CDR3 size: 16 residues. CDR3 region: CASSLGGNDAGNTIYF. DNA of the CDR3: TGCGCCAGCAGCTTGGGTGGGAATGACGCTGGAAACACCATATATTTT.

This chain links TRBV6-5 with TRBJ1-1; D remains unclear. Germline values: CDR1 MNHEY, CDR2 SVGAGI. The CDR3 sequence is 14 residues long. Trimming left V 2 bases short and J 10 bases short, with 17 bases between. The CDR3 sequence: CASSYTKQLRRAFF. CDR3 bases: TGTGCCAGCAGTTACACTAAACAACTCCGAAGAGCTTTCTTT.

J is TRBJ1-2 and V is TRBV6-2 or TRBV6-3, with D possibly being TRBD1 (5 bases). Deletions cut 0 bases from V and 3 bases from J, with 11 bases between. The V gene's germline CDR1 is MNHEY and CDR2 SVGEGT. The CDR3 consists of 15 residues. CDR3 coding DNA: TGTGCCAGCAGTTACTCGAGTGACAGTTACTATGGCTACACCTTC. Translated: CASSYSSDSYYGYTF.

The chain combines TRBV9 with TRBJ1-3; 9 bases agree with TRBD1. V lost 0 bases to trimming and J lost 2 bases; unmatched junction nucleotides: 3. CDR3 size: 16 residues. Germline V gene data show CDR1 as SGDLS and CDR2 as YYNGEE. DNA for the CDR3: TGTGCCAGCAGCGTAGCAGGACAGGGGACTGGAAACACCATATATTTT. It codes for CASSVAGQGTGNTIYF.

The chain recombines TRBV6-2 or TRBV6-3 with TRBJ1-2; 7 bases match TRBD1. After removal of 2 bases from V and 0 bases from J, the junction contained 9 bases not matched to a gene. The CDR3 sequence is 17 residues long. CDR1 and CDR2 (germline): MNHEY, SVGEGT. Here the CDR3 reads CASSYPGQAQANYGYTF. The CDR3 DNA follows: TGTGCCAGCAGTTACCCAGGACAGGCCCAAGCTAACTATGGCTACACCTTC.

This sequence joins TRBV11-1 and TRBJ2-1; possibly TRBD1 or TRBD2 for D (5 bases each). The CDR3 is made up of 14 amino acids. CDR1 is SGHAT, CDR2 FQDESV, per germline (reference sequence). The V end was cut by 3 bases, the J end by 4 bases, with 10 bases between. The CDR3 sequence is CASSFGTGYNEQFF. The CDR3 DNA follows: TGTGCCAGCAGCTTCGGGACCGGATACAATGAGCAGTTCTTC.

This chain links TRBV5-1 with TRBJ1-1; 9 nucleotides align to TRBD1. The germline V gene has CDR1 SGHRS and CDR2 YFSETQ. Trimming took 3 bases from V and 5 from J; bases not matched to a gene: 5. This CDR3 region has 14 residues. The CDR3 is CASSSDRGETEAFF. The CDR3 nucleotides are TGCGCCAGCAGCTCCGACAGGGGGGAGACTGAAGCTTTCTTT.

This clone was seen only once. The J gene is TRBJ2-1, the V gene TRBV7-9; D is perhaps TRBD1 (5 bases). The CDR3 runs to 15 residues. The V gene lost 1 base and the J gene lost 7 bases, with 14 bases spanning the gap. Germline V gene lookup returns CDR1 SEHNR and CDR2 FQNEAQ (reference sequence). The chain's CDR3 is CASSLETGIRNEQFF. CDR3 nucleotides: TGTGCCAGCAGCTTAGAAACAGGAATTCGTAATGAGCAGTTCTTC.